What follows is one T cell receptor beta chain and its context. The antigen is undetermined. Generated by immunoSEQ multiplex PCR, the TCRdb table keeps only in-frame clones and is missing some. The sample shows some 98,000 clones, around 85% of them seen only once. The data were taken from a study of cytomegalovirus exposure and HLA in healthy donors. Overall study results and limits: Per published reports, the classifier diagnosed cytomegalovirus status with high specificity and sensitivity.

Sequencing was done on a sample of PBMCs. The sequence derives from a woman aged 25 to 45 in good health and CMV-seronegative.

CDR3 loop: CASSPLAPMGQIYEQYF. The DNA for the CDR3 is TGTGCCAGCAGCCCCCTAGCCCCAATGGGACAGATCTACGAGCAGTACTTC. The rearrangement uses TRBV7-2 and TRBJ2-7; the match to TRBD1 covers 7 bases. Germline V gene sequence: CDR1 SGHTA, CDR2 FQGNSA. V dropped 5 bases and J dropped 3; count of bases not matched to a gene: 16. The CDR3 runs 17 residues.